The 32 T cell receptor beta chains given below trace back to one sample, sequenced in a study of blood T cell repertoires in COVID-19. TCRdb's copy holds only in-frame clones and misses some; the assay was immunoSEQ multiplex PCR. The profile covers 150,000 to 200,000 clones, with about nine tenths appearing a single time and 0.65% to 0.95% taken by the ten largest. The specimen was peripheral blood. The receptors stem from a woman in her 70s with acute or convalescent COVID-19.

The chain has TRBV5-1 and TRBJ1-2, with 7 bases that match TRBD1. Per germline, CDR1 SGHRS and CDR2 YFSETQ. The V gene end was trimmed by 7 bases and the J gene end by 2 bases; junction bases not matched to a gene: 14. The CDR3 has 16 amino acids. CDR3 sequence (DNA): TGCGCCAGCTCATGGGGACAGCTTTACGAGAACTATGGCTACACCTTC. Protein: CASSWGQLYENYGYTF.

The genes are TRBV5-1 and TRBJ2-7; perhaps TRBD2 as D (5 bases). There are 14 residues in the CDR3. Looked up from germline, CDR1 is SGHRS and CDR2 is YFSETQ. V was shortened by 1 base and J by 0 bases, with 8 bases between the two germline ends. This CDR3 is CASSLYGSSYEQYF. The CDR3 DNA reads TGCGCCAGCAGCTTGTATGGGAGCTCCTACGAGCAGTACTTC.

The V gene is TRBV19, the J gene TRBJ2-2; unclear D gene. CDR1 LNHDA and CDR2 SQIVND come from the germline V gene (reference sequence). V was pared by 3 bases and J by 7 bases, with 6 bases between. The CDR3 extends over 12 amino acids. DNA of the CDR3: TGTGCCAGTAGTATCAACGGCGGGGAGCTGTTTTTT. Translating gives CASSINGGELFF. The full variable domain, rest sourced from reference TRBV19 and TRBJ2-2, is DGGITQSPKYLFRKEGQNVTLSCEQNLNHDAMYWYRQDPGQGLRLIYYSQIVNDFQKGDIAEGYSVSREKKESFPLTVTSAQKNPTAFYLCASSINGGELFFGEGSRLTVL.

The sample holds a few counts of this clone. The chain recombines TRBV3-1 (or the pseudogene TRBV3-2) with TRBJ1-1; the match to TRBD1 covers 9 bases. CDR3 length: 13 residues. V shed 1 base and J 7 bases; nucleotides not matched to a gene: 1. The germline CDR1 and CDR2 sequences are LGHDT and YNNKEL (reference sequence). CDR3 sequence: CASSQATGGEAFF. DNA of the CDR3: TGTGCCAGCAGCCAAGCGACAGGGGGTGAAGCTTTCTTT.

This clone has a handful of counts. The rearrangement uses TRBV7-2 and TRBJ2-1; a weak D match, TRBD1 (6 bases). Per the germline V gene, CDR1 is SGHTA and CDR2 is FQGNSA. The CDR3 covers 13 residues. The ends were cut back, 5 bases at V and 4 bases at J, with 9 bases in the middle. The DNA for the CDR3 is TGTGCCAGCAGCACACAGGGTTACAATGAGCAGTTCTTC. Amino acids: CASSTQGYNEQFF.

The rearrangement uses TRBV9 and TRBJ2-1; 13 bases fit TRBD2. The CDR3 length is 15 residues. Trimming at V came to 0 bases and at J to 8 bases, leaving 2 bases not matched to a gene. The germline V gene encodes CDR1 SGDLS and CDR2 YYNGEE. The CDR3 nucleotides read TGTGCCAGCAGCGTAGGGACTAGCGGGAGACATGAGCAGTTCTTC. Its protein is CASSVGTSGRHEQFF.

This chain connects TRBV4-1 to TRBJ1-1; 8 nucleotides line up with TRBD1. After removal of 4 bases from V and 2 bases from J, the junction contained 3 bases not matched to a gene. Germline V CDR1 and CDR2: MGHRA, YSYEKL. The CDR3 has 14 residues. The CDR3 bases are TGCGCCAGCAGCCGGGGACAGGTCAACACTGAAGCTTTCTTT. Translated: CASSRGQVNTEAFF.

CDR3 region: CASSPRGGGFQETQYF. In nucleotides, the CDR3 is TGTGCCAGCAGTCCTCGGGGGGGTGGATTCCAAGAGACCCAGTACTTC. This sequence joins TRBV5-4 and TRBJ2-5, with 8 positions matching TRBD2. The V gene end was trimmed by 5 bases and the J gene end by 1 base; junction bases not matched to a gene: 10. There are 16 residues in the CDR3. Germline V lookup: CDR1 SGHNT, CDR2 YYREEE (reference sequence). Drawing the rest from reference TRBV5-4 and TRBJ2-5, the complete variable domain is ETGVTQSPTHLIKTRGQQVTLRCSSQSGHNTVSWYQQALGQGPQFIFQYYREEENGRGNFPPRFSGLQFPNYSSELNVNALELDDSALYLCASSPRGGGFQETQYFGPGTRLLVL.

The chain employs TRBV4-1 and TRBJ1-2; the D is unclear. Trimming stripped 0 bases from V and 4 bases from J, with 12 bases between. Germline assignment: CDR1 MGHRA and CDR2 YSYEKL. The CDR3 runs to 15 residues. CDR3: CASSQDPRGIYGYTF. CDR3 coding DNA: TGCGCCAGCAGCCAAGATCCTCGGGGAATCTATGGCTACACCTTC.

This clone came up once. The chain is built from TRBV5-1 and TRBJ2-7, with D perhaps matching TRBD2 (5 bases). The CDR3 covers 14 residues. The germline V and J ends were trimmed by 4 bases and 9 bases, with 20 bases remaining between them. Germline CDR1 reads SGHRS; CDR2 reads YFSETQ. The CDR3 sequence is CASSLGLLNGVQYF. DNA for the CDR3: TGCGCCAGCAGCCTCGGACTCCTCAACGGGGTGCAGTACTTC. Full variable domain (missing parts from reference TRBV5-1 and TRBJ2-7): KAGVTQTPRYLIKTRGQQVTLSCSPISGHRSVSWYQQTPGQGLQFLFEYFSETQRNKGNFPGRFSGRQFSNSRSEMNVSTLELGDSALYLCASSLGLLNGVQYFGPGTRLTVT.

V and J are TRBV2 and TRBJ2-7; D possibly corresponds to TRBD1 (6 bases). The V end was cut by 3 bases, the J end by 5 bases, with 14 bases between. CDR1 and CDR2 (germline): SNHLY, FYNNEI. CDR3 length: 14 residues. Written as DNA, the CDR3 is TGTGCCAGCAGTGATATGGGGGCGAACCACGAGCAGTACTTC. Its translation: CASSDMGANHEQYF.

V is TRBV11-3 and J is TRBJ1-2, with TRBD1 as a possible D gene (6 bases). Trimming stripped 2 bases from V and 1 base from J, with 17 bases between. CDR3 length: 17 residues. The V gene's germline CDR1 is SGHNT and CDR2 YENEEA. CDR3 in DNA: TGTGCCAGCAGCTTAACGTTGGGGGCGGGCGTTAACTATGGCTACACCTTC. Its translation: CASSLTLGAGVNYGYTF.

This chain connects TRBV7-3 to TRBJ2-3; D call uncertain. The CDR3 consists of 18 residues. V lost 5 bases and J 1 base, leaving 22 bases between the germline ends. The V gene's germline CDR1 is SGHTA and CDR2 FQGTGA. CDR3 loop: CASSLQPIQMRGTDTQYF. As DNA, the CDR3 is TGTGCCAGCAGCCTACAGCCTATTCAGATGAGAGGCACAGATACGCAGTATTTT. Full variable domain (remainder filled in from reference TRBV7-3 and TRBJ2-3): GAGVSQTPSNKVTEKGKYVELRCDPISGHTALYWYRQSLGQGPEFLIYFQGTGAADDSGLPNDRFFAVRPEGSVSTLKIQRTERGDSAVYLCASSLQPIQMRGTDTQYFGPGTRLTVL.

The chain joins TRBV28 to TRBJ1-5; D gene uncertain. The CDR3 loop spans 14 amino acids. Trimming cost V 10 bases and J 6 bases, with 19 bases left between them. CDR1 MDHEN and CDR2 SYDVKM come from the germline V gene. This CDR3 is CATELRFNGQPQHF. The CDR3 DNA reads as TGTGCCACCGAACTGAGATTTAACGGTCAGCCCCAGCATTTT. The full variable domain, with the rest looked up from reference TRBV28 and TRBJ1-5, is DVKVTQSSRYLVKRTGEKVFLECVQDMDHENMFWYRQDPGLGLRLIYFSYDVKMKEKGDIPEGYSVSREKKERFSLILESASTNQTSMYLCATELRFNGQPQHFGDGTRLSIL.

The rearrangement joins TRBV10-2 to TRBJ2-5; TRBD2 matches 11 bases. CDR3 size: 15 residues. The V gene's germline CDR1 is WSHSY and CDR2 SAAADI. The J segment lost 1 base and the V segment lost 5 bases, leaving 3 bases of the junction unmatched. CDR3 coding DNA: TGCGCCAGCAGTAGACTAGCGGGGTCCCAAGAGACCCAGTACTTC. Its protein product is CASSRLAGSQETQYF.

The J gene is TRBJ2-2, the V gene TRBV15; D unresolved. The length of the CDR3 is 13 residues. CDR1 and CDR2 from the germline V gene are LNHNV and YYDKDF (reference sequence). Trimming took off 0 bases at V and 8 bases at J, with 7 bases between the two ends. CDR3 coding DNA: TGTGCCACCAGCAGAGAGGGCCGAGGGGAGCTGTTTTTT. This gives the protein CATSREGRGELFF.

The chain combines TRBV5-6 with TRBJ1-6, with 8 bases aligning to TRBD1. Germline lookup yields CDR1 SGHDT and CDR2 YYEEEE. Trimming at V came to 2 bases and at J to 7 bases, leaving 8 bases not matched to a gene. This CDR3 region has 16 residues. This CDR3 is CASSLGQGARNSPLHF. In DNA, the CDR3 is TGTGCCAGCAGCTTAGGACAGGGAGCGCGGAATTCACCCCTCCACTTT.

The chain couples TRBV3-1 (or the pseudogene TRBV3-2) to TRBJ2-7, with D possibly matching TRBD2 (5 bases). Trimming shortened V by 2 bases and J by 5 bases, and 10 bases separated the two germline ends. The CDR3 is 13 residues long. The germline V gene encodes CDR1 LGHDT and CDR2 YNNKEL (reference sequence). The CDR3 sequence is CASSQSRGNEQYF. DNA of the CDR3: TGTGCCAGCAGCCAAAGTAGAGGGAACGAGCAGTACTTC.

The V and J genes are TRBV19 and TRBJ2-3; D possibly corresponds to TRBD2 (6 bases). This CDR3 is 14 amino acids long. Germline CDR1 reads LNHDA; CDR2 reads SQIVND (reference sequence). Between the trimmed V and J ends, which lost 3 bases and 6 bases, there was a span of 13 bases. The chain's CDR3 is CASSMAGSEDTQYF. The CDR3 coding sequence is TGTGCCAGTAGTATGGCCGGGAGTGAGGATACGCAGTATTTT. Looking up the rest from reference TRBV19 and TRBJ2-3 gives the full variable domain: DGGITQSPKYLFRKEGQNVTLSCEQNLNHDAMYWYRQDPGQGLRLIYYSQIVNDFQKGDIAEGYSVSREKKESFPLTVTSAQKNPTAFYLCASSMAGSEDTQYFGPGTRLTVL.

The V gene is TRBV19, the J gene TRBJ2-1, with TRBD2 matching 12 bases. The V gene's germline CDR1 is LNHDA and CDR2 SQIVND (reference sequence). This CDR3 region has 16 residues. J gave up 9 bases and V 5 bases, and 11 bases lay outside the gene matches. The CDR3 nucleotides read TGTGCCAGTAGTGTCGACGGACTAGCGGGGCTCCGTGAGCAGTTCTTC. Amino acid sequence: CASSVDGLAGLREQFF.

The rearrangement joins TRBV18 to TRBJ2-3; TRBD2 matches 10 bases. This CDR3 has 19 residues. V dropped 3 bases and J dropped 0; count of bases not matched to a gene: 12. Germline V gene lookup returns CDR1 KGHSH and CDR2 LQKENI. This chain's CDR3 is CASSPSLGSLAGSTDTQYF. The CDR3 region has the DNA TGTGCCAGCTCACCCTCGCTCGGCTCACTAGCGGGGAGCACAGATACGCAGTATTTT.

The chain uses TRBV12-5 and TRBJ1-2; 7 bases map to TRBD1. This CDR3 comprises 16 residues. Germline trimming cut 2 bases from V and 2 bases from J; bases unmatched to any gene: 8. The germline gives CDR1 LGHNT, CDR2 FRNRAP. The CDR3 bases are TGTGCTAGTGGTTTGTGGCCCCAGGGGGTAAACTATGGCTACACCTTC. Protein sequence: CASGLWPQGVNYGYTF.

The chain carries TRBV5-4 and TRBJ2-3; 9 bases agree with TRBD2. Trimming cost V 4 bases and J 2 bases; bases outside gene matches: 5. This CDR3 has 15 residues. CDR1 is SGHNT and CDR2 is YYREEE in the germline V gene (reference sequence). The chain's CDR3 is CASSAAGGYTDTQYF. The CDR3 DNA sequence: TGTGCCAGCAGCGCGGCGGGAGGGTACACAGATACGCAGTATTTT.

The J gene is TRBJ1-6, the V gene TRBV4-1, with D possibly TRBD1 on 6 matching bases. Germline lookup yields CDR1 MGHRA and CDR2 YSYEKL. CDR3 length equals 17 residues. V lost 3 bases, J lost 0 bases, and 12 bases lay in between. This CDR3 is CASSQLQGISYNSPLHF. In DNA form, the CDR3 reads TGCGCCAGCAGCCAGCTCCAGGGGATCTCCTATAATTCACCCCTCCACTTT.

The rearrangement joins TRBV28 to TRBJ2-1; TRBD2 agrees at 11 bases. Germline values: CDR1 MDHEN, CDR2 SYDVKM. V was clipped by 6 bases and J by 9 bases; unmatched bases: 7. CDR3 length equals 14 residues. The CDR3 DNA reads TGTGCCAGCAGCTTACTAGCGGGAGAAAGTGAGCAGTTCTTC. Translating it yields CASSLLAGESEQFF.

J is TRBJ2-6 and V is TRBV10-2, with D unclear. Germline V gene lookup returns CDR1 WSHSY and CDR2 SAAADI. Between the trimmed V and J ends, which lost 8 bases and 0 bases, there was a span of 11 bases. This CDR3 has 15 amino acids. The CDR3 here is CASCPLSSGANVLTF. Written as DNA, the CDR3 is TGCGCCAGCTGCCCCCTTAGCTCTGGGGCCAACGTCCTGACTTTC.

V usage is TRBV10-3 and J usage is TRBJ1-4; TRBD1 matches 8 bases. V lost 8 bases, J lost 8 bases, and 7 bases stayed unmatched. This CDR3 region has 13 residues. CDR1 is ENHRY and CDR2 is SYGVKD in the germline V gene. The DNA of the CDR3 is TGTGCCATCGGAGACAGGGGAAAAGAAAAACTGTTTTTT. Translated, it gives CAIGDRGKEKLFF.

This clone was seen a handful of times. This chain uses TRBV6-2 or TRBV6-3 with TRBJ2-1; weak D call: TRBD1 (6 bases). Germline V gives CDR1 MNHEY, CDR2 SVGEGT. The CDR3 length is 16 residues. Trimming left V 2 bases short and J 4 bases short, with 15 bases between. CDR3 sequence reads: CASSYPHRDAYNEQFF. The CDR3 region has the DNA TGTGCCAGCAGTTACCCACACAGGGACGCTTACAATGAGCAGTTCTTC.

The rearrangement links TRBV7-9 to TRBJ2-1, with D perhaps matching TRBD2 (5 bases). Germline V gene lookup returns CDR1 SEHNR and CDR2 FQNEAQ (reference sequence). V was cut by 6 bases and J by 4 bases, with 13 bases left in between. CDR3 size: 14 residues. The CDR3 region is CASSLRGRYNEQFF. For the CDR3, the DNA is TGTGCCAGCAGTCTACGTGGGAGATACAATGAGCAGTTCTTC.

This chain's CDR3 is CVRSRGHSTNTGELFF. DNA of the CDR3: TGTGTCAGAAGCCGAGGGCACAGTACGAACACCGGGGAGCTGTTTTTT. This chain links TRBV7-5 with TRBJ2-2; the table's D gene call, TRBD2, was not cross checked with the DNA. TRBV7-5 is assigned pseudogene status. The CDR3 sequence is 16 residues long.

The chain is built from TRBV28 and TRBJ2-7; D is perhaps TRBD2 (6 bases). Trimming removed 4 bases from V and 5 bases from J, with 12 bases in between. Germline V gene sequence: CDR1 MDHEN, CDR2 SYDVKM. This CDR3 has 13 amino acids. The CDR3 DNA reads TGTGCCAGCAGTTCCTCAGCTAGCGACGAGCAGTACTTC. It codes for CASSSSASDEQYF.

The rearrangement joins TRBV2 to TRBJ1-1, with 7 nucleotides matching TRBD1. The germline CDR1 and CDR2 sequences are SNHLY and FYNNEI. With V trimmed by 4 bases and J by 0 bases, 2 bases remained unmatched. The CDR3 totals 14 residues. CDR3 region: CASSGTGVNTEAFF. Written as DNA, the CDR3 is TGTGCCAGCAGTGGCACAGGGGTGAACACTGAAGCTTTCTTT.